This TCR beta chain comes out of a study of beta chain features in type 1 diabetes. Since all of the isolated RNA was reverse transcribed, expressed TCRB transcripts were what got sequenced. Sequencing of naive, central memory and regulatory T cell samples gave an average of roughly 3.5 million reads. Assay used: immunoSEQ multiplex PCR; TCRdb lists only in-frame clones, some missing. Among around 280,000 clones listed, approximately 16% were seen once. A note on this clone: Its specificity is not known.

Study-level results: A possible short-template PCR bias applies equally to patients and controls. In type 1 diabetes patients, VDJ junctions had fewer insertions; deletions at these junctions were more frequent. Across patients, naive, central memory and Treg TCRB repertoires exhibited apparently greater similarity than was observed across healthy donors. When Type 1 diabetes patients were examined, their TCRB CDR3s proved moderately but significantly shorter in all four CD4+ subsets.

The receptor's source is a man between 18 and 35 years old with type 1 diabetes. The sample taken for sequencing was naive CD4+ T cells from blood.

The CDR3 protein is CARFPTGADNSPLHF. The CDR3 DNA reads as TGTGCCAGGTTTCCGACAGGGGCTGATAATTCACCCCTCCACTTT. The chain joins TRBV7-2 to TRBJ1-6; 8 bases match TRBD1. The germline CDR1 and CDR2 sequences are SGHTA and FQGNSA. Germline trimming cut 9 bases from V and 5 bases from J; bases unmatched to any gene: 9. The CDR3 sequence is 15 residues long.